This T cell receptor (beta chain) was recovered during a study of shared clonotypes between healthy human individuals. Regarding the study as a whole: Shared clonotypes: approximately 5% naive CD4, approximately 3.4% naive CD8, 2.3% memory CD4, under 0.5% memory CD8. Tissues were not sampled, only blood, and their repertoires likely differ.

J was trimmed by 2 bases and V by 1 base; bases with no gene match: 14. This CDR3 has 18 amino acids. Germline CDR1 reads LNHNV; CDR2 reads YYDKDF (reference sequence). Profiling relied on immunoSEQ multiplex PCR, and the TCRdb table lists in-frame clones only, not all of them. The table lists fewer than 1.8 million clones, around 98.5% of them singletons. A note on this clone: Its target is unknown.

The receptor was derived from a man between 25 and 39 years old in good health. The V call is TRBV15, the J call TRBJ2-7; 7 nucleotides line up with TRBD2. The sequencing sample was made of naive CD4+ T cells sorted from blood. Subset described: CD45RA+ positively selected. In nucleotides, the CDR3 is TGTGCCACCAGCAGAGGGGTCCATCTAGCGGAGAAAACCTACGAGCAGTACTTC. Its translation is CATSRGVHLAEKTYEQYF.